Listed below are T cell receptor beta chains from one sample, sequenced in a study of T-cell memory formation after mild COVID-19. TCRdb re-called the 5' RACE reads through MiXCR, storing one row per CDR3 protein. This table holds 250,000 to 300,000 distinct CDR3 sequences, around 15% found once. The source material was PBMCs or a T cell subset sorted from them (not recorded which). All receptors come from a man aged 18-30 years who had mild COVID-19 (a few samples of this study predate the infection). Cell type and time point are not known. The CDR3 runs from the conserved cysteine through the conserved F or W. The D gene is left open where the match is weak. Clone size, where shown, is once, few, many, or a class for clones that have expanded.

clone size: .; J gene: TRBJ2-6; D gene: TRBD2; V gene: TRBV12-3/TRBV12-4; CDR3 protein: CASSPGGVGANVLTF; CDR3 DNA: TGTGCCAGCAGCCCTGGGGGGGTCGGGGCCAACGTCCTGACTTTC
clone size: .; J gene: TRBJ2-7; D gene: .; V gene: TRBV20-1; CDR3 protein: CSASTSAGPAFYHSYEQYF; CDR3 DNA: TGCAGTGCTTCAACCTCGGCAGGCCCCGCTTTCTACCACTCCTACGAGCAGTACTTC
clone size: few; J gene: TRBJ2-1; D gene: TRBD1; V gene: TRBV12-3/TRBV12-4; CDR3 protein: CASSFGRGLVEQFF; CDR3 DNA: TGTGCCAGCAGTTTTGGCAGGGGGCTTGTTGAGCAGTTCTTC
clone size: .; J gene: TRBJ2-7; D gene: .; V gene: TRBV4-3; CDR3 protein: CASSQEAERYNEQYF; CDR3 DNA: TGCGCCAGCAGCCAAGAGGCCGAGCGGTACAATGAGCAGTACTTC
clone size: few; J gene: TRBJ1-6; D gene: TRBD1; V gene: TRBV27; CDR3 protein: CASSLWTGNSPLHF; CDR3 DNA: TGTGCCAGCAGTTTATGGACAGGGAATTCACCCCTCCACTTT
clone size: .; J gene: TRBJ2-5; D gene: .; V gene: TRBV7-2; CDR3 protein: CASSLLFKLETQYF; CDR3 DNA: TGTGCCAGCAGCTTGCTTTTTAAGCTGGAGACCCAGTACTTC
clone size: .; J gene: TRBJ2-1; D gene: TRBD2; V gene: TRBV12-3/TRBV12-4; CDR3 protein: CASSPGGHQINEQFF; CDR3 DNA: TGTGCCAGCAGCCCGGGGGGGCATCAAATAAATGAGCAGTTCTTC
clone size: many; J gene: TRBJ2-1; D gene: TRBD2; V gene: TRBV7-6; CDR3 protein: CASSRTSGGNNEQFF; CDR3 DNA: TGTGCCAGCAGCCGCACTAGCGGGGGGAACAATGAGCAGTTCTTC
clone size: .; J gene: TRBJ2-3; D gene: .; V gene: TRBV7-2; CDR3 protein: CASTAGQSRTDTQYF; CDR3 DNA: TGTGCCAGCACCGCGGGACAGAGCCGCACAGATACGCAGTATTTT
clone size: .; J gene: TRBJ1-2; D gene: .; V gene: TRBV25-1; CDR3 protein: CASSEIDSWIYGYTF; CDR3 DNA: TGTGCCAGCAGTGAGATTGACAGTTGGATCTATGGCTACACCTTC
clone size: many; J gene: TRBJ1-1; D gene: .; V gene: TRBV20-1; CDR3 protein: CSARDAGAGNTEAFF; CDR3 DNA: TGCAGTGCTAGAGATGCGGGGGCTGGGAACACTGAAGCTTTCTTT
clone size: .; J gene: TRBJ2-5; D gene: .; V gene: TRBV24-1; CDR3 protein: CATSEGAEETQYF; CDR3 DNA: TGTGCCACCAGTGAGGGGGCGGAGGAGACCCAGTACTTC
clone size: .; J gene: TRBJ1-5; D gene: .; V gene: TRBV12-3/TRBV12-4; CDR3 protein: CASSRQAPEPQHF; CDR3 DNA: TGTGCCAGCAGCCGACAGGCCCCCGAGCCCCAGCATTTT
clone size: .; J gene: TRBJ2-1; D gene: TRBD2; V gene: TRBV10-3; CDR3 protein: CAISRTIREDNEQFF; CDR3 DNA: TGTGCCATCAGTAGGACCATACGGGAGGACAATGAGCAGTTCTTC
clone size: .; J gene: TRBJ2-7; D gene: .; V gene: TRBV7-2; CDR3 protein: CASSLGGGRASYEQYF; CDR3 DNA: TGTGCCAGCAGCTTAGGAGGCGGCAGGGCGTCCTACGAGCAGTACTTC
clone size: few; J gene: TRBJ2-1; D gene: .; V gene: TRBV20-1; CDR3 protein: CSAIYNEQFF; CDR3 DNA: TGCAGTGCTATATACAATGAGCAGTTCTTC
clone size: many; J gene: TRBJ1-2; D gene: .; V gene: TRBV7-9; CDR3 protein: CASSVGRLEGYTF; CDR3 DNA: TGTGCCAGCAGCGTCGGGAGGCTTGAGGGCTACACCTTC
clone size: .; J gene: TRBJ2-1; D gene: .; V gene: TRBV7-3; CDR3 protein: CASRSPGNEQFF; CDR3 DNA: TGTGCCAGCAGGTCCCCCGGGAATGAGCAGTTCTTC
clone size: many; J gene: TRBJ2-1; D gene: .; V gene: TRBV10-2; CDR3 protein: CASRWAGHNEQFF; CDR3 DNA: TGCGCCAGCAGGTGGGCCGGACACAATGAGCAGTTCTTC
clone size: few; J gene: TRBJ2-4; D gene: .; V gene: TRBV6-2/TRBV6-3; CDR3 protein: CASSGRWLNIQYF; CDR3 DNA: TGTGCCAGCAGTGGAAGGTGGTTGAACATTCAGTACTTC
clone size: few; J gene: TRBJ2-3; D gene: TRBD1; V gene: TRBV29-1; CDR3 protein: CSVEGDRGFTDTQYF; CDR3 DNA: TGCAGCGTTGAGGGGGACAGGGGCTTCACAGATACGCAGTATTTT
clone size: .; J gene: TRBJ1-4; D gene: .; V gene: TRBV7-2; CDR3 protein: CASSFIGGGNEKLFF; CDR3 DNA: TGTGCCAGCAGCTTCATTGGAGGCGGGAATGAAAAACTGTTTTTT
clone size: few; J gene: TRBJ2-7; D gene: TRBD1; V gene: TRBV12-3/TRBV12-4; CDR3 protein: CASSFGQGHYEQYF; CDR3 DNA: TGTGCCAGCAGCTTCGGACAGGGACACTACGAGCAGTACTTC
clone size: few; J gene: TRBJ2-5; D gene: .; V gene: TRBV9; CDR3 protein: CASSEGLGETQYF; CDR3 DNA: TGTGCCAGCAGCGAGGGGCTAGGGGAGACCCAGTACTTC
clone size: few; J gene: TRBJ1-6; D gene: .; V gene: TRBV7-9; CDR3 protein: CASSLDEGYSPLHF; CDR3 DNA: TGTGCCAGCAGCTTAGATGAGGGCTACTCACCCCTCCACTTT
clone size: .; J gene: TRBJ2-4; D gene: .; V gene: TRBV7-3; CDR3 protein: CASSPESGARRYF; CDR3 DNA: TGTGCCAGCAGCCCTGAATCGGGGGCTCGGCGGTACTTC
clone size: .; J gene: TRBJ2-7; D gene: .; V gene: TRBV5-1; CDR3 protein: CASSAMDSWDSYEQYF; CDR3 DNA: TGCGCCAGCAGCGCGATGGACAGCTGGGATTCCTACGAGCAGTACTTC
clone size: few; J gene: TRBJ2-5; D gene: TRBD2; V gene: TRBV4-2; CDR3 protein: CASSQGTSGGSQETQYF; CDR3 DNA: TGTGCCAGCAGCCAGGGGACTAGCGGGGGGTCGCAAGAGACCCAGTACTTC
clone size: .; J gene: TRBJ1-5; D gene: TRBD1; V gene: TRBV28; CDR3 protein: CASTLGFRGQGRNQPQHF; CDR3 DNA: TGTGCCAGCACCTTAGGGTTTAGGGGACAGGGAAGAAATCAGCCCCAGCATTTT
clone size: .; J gene: TRBJ1-1; D gene: .; V gene: TRBV11-2; CDR3 protein: CASTPSASDLTEAFF; CDR3 DNA: TGTGCCAGCACCCCCTCGGCCTCGGATCTAACTGAAGCTTTCTTT
clone size: .; J gene: TRBJ2-6; D gene: TRBD1; V gene: TRBV7-8; CDR3 protein: CASSLGQGAGANVLTF; CDR3 DNA: TGTGCCAGCAGCTTGGGACAGGGAGCCGGGGCCAACGTCCTGACTTTC
clone size: .; J gene: TRBJ2-7; D gene: TRBD1; V gene: TRBV10-3; CDR3 protein: CAISEAGGEYEQYF; CDR3 DNA: TGTGCCATCAGTGAAGCAGGGGGCGAATACGAGCAGTACTTC